This TCR beta chain stems from a study of blood T cell repertoires in COVID-19. This CDR3 has 13 amino acids. Germline V CDR1 and CDR2: LNHDA, SQIVND (reference sequence). J was trimmed by 4 bases and V by 8 bases; bases with no gene match: 5. Sequencing used immunoSEQ multiplex PCR; TCRdb keeps in-frame clones, though not all of them. The sample lists under 250,000 clones; around nine tenths were seen once. The material sequenced was peripheral blood. This receptor was identified in a woman between 65 and 79 years old with active or convalescent COVID-19. V usage is TRBV19 and J usage is TRBJ1-2, with TRBD1 identical over 9 bases. The CDR3: CASSDRGGYGYTF. DNA for the CDR3: TGTGCCAGTTCTGACAGGGGGGGCTATGGCTACACCTTC.